The 21 T cell receptor beta chains presented below share a single source sample, sequenced in a study of blood T cells in healthy people across ages. A second PCR, run for about 7 to 12 cycles, used a sample-barcoded 5' primer plus a J-beta primer mix. TCRdb reanalysed the 5' RACE reads using MiXCR and keeps one entry per CDR3 protein. Of about 1.1 million distinct CDR3 sequences detected, more than 30% appear once; the ten largest clones hold under 15%. Sequencing used blood. All receptors come from a young man in good health.

Only a few counts were recorded for this clonotype. This rearrangement joins TRBV7-2 to TRBJ2-3; 7 positions agree with TRBD2. Germline assignment: CDR1 SGHTA and CDR2 FQGNSA. The CDR3 is made up of 14 amino acids. The junction had 3 bases not matched to a gene; V was cut back by 6 bases and J by 0 bases. The CDR3 nucleotides read TGTGCCAGCAGGGCGGGAGTCAGCACAGATACGCAGTATTTT. Its protein product is CASRAGVSTDTQYF.

The chain recombines TRBV7-2 with TRBJ1-5; 11 bases map to TRBD1. The CDR3 sequence is 15 residues long. The ends lost 3 bases at V and 5 bases at J; junction bases unmatched: 3. Germline loops: CDR1 SGHTA, CDR2 FQGNSA. This CDR3 reads CASSFGTGGYQPQHF. The CDR3 DNA reads TGTGCCAGCAGCTTCGGGACAGGGGGGTATCAGCCCCAGCATTTT.

Notes on this clonotype: Since a much larger clone is just one base distant, this may be a read error. The CDR3 region has the DNA TGCAGTGCTAGAGATCCGGCGGGCCCGTACAATGAGCAGTACTTC. It specifies CSARDPAGPYNEQYF. The chain employs TRBV20-1 and TRBJ2-1; a weak D match, TRBD2 (5 bases). Judging by the DNA end, TRBJ2-7 fits better; the J call may be wrong. CDR1 is DFQATT, CDR2 SNEGSKA, per germline (reference sequence). The CDR3 contains 15 residues.

A few counts support this clonotype. The chain is built from TRBV5-1 and TRBJ2-3, with D possibly matching TRBD2 (6 bases). CDR1 and CDR2 (germline): SGHRS, YFSETQ. V lost 0 bases to trimming and J lost 4 bases, with 12 bases between them. This CDR3 comprises 15 residues. The chain's CDR3 is CASSLEPGVSDTQYF. CDR3 bases: TGCGCCAGCAGCTTGGAACCGGGGGTTTCAGATACGCAGTATTTT.

This clonotype has at least ten counts. This chain links TRBV10-3 with TRBJ2-5; the D is unclear. Germline V gene data show CDR1 as ENHRY and CDR2 as SYGVKD. CDR3 length: 13 residues. Trimming took 0 bases from V and 5 from J, leaving 7 bases between them. The CDR3, as DNA: TGTGCCATCAGTGAGTCGCCCGGCGAGACCCAGTACTTC. This encodes CAISESPGETQYF.

This clonotype was detected a few times. The rearrangement links TRBV19 to TRBJ2-5; D not certain. Trimming stripped 6 bases from V and 11 bases from J, with 16 bases between. The germline gives CDR1 LNHDA, CDR2 SQIVND (reference sequence). This CDR3 contains 12 residues. CDR3 sequence (DNA): TGTGCCAGTAGGGACGGAGCTACGGAGCAGTACTTC. This gives the protein CASRDGATEQYF.

The chain joins TRBV9 to TRBJ1-3, with a tentative D call TRBD1 (5 bases). Germline CDR1 is SGDLS and CDR2 is YYNGEE. The V gene lost 0 bases and the J gene lost 2 bases, with 6 bases spanning the gap. This CDR3 region has 14 residues. The CDR3 DNA is TGTGCCAGCAGCGTAGCAGGGCCTGGAAACACCATATATTTT. Its translation is CASSVAGPGNTIYF.

This clonotype was seen just once. The V and J genes are TRBV6-2 or TRBV6-3 and TRBJ1-4, with a possible D match to TRBD1 (5 bases). V was cut by 2 bases and J by 4 bases, with 14 bases left in between. From germline, CDR1 is MNHEY and CDR2 SVGEGT. CDR3 length: 16 residues. This CDR3 is CASSYAARGHNEKLFF. Written as DNA, the CDR3 is TGTGCCAGCAGTTACGCAGCCCGGGGCCATAATGAAAAACTGTTTTTT.

The chain links TRBV7-9 to TRBJ1-1, with D tentatively TRBD1 (5 bases). V was trimmed by 5 bases and J by 0 bases, leaving 10 bases between them. Germline V CDR1 and CDR2: SEHNR, FQNEAQ (reference sequence). The CDR3 is 14 residues long. In DNA form, the CDR3 reads TGTGCCAGCAGCCTGGACAACCTGAACACTGAAGCTTTCTTT. Its protein is CASSLDNLNTEAFF.

The chain has TRBV6-2 or TRBV6-3 and TRBJ1-1; D gene uncertain. The CDR3 spans 13 residues. V dropped 2 bases and J dropped 6 bases, with 10 bases sitting between them. Looked up from germline, CDR1 is MNHEY and CDR2 is SVGEGT. The CDR3 sequence is CASSYVAVAEAFF. DNA for the CDR3: TGTGCCAGCAGTTACGTGGCAGTGGCTGAAGCTTTCTTT.

The CDR3 nucleotides are TGTGCCTGGAGACAGCCCGACAGGTCCAACACCATATATTTT. This sequence encodes CAWRQPDRSNTIYF. The rearrangement joins TRBV30 to TRBJ1-3; D might be TRBD1 (6 bases). Germline V gene lookup returns CDR1 GTSNPN and CDR2 SVGIG (reference sequence). This CDR3 has 14 amino acids. V shed 3 bases and J shed 7 bases, with 16 bases lying between them.

The V and J genes are TRBV12-3 or TRBV12-4 and TRBJ1-5; D gene uncertain. V was trimmed by 7 bases and J by 3 bases, leaving 10 bases between them. The CDR3 is made up of 13 amino acids. CDR3 region: CASKGSVNQPQHF. Here the CDR3 DNA reads TGTGCCAGCAAGGGCTCGGTCAATCAGCCCCAGCATTTT.

This clonotype was counted a few times. The chain has TRBV14 and TRBJ1-2, with 11 positions matching TRBD1. The V segment lost 5 bases and the J segment 4 bases; nucleotides outside the gene matches: 6. This CDR3 has 15 residues. The germline V gene encodes CDR1 SGHDN and CDR2 FVKESK. The CDR3 protein is CASSYGQGAFYGYTF. CDR3 in DNA: TGTGCCAGCAGCTACGGACAGGGGGCTTTCTATGGCTACACCTTC.

This clonotype showed up just a few times. Written as DNA, the CDR3 is TGTGCCAGCAGTCCTGGTGGGGGTAGCGGTGGCTACACCTTC. Its protein is CASSPGGGSGGYTF. The chain employs TRBV27 and TRBJ1-2; tentative D call: TRBD1 (5 bases). This CDR3 has 14 amino acids. The V gene's germline CDR1 is MNHEY and CDR2 SMNVEV (reference sequence). V was clipped by 5 bases and J by 7 bases, with 17 bases between them.

The rearrangement links TRBV28 to TRBJ1-4; D unresolved. Looked up from germline, CDR1 is MDHEN and CDR2 is SYDVKM. CDR3 size: 15 residues. V was trimmed by 5 bases and J by 0 bases, leaving 10 bases between them. The CDR3 DNA follows: TGTGCCAGCAGTCGAGTTACCTCAACTAATGAAAAACTGTTTTTT. Translation gives CASSRVTSTNEKLFF.

The chain combines TRBV7-9 with TRBJ1-2, with D tentatively TRBD1 (5 bases). The CDR3 is made up of 16 amino acids. Trimming removed 4 bases from V and 4 bases from J, with 19 bases in between. Germline loops: CDR1 SEHNR, CDR2 FQNEAQ (reference sequence). CDR3 in DNA: TGTGCCAGCAGCTCCACTCGGGGCGAGAGTAGCTATGGCTACACCTTC. Amino acids: CASSSTRGESSYGYTF.

The chain carries TRBV28 and TRBJ2-5, with D tentatively TRBD1 (5 bases). There are 14 residues in the CDR3. Germline loops: CDR1 MDHEN, CDR2 SYDVKM. V lost 8 bases and J 11 bases, leaving 24 bases between the germline ends. The CDR3 DNA sequence: TGTGCCAGCCACTCTAGGGGTTTAGGTGATGAGCAGTACTTC. This encodes CASHSRGLGDEQYF. Variable domain in full (rest from reference TRBV28 and TRBJ2-5): DVKVTQSSRYLVKRTGEKVFLECVQDMDHENMFWYRQDPGLGLRLIYFSYDVKMKEKGDIPEGYSVSREKKERFSLILESASTNQTSMYLCASHSRGLGDEQYFGPGTRLLVL.

The chain joins TRBV6-1 to TRBJ2-1, with 11 nucleotides matching TRBD1. From germline, CDR1 is MNHNS and CDR2 SASEGT. V trimming: 8 bases; J trimming: 7 bases; junction bases outside the gene matches: 4. The CDR3 covers 13 residues. The CDR3 protein is CASRTGGWNEQFF. In DNA, the CDR3 is TGTGCCAGCCGGACAGGGGGCTGGAATGAGCAGTTCTTC.

V gene TRBV4-3 combines with J gene TRBJ2-2; D is unresolved. Deletions cut 0 bases from V and 6 bases from J, with 8 bases between. The germline gives CDR1 LGHNA, CDR2 YSLEER. The CDR3 is made up of 14 amino acids. In DNA form, the CDR3 reads TGCGCCAGCAGCCAAGAAAACATTGCCGGGGAGCTGTTTTTT. It specifies CASSQENIAGELFF.

This chain links TRBV14 with TRBJ2-3; D is unclear. Looked up from germline, CDR1 is SGHDN and CDR2 is FVKESK. The CDR3 runs to 13 residues. V was cut by 0 bases and J by 10 bases, with 11 bases left in between. The CDR3 nucleotides read TGTGCCAGCAGCCAAGATCGTGGTGTTCCGCAGTATTTT. Its protein product is CASSQDRGVPQYF.

The chain is built from TRBV20-1 and TRBJ2-7; 7 nucleotides line up with TRBD2. This CDR3 comprises 15 residues. J was trimmed by 1 base and V by 6 bases; bases with no gene match: 12. CDR1 is DFQATT and CDR2 is SNEGSKA in the germline V gene (reference sequence). The CDR3 sequence: CSAGWLWRGSYEQYF. The CDR3, as DNA: TGCAGTGCGGGCTGGTTATGGCGGGGGTCCTACGAGCAGTACTTC.